The 11 T cell receptor beta chains listed next were all sequenced from one sample in a study of blood T cell repertoires in COVID-19. The data were produced by immunoSEQ multiplex PCR, yet TCRdb's version contains in-frame clones alone and is incomplete. This sample carries around 180,000 clones, approximately 80% of them seen once, and the ten largest clones take 9.5% to 15%. Specimen: PBMCs or T cells enriched from blood (not recorded which). The receptor source for this set is a man aged 45-65 years who had recovered from COVID-19.

The chain employs TRBV4-1 and TRBJ2-2; 9 bases are a match to TRBD1. The CDR3 spans 16 residues. After removal of 4 bases from V and 1 base from J, the junction contained 4 bases not matched to a gene. Germline CDR1 reads MGHRA; CDR2 reads YSYEKL. Written as DNA, the CDR3 is TGCGCCAGCAGCCCGACGGGACAGGGGAACACCGGGGAGCTGTTTTTT. It translates to CASSPTGQGNTGELFF.

This clone came up a few times. The V gene is TRBV27, the J gene TRBJ2-1, with 8 positions matching TRBD1. V gave up 5 bases and J gave up 10 bases; unmatched junction bases: 7. CDR3 length: 13 amino acids. Germline lookup yields CDR1 MNHEY and CDR2 SMNVEV (reference sequence). This CDR3 is CASSPGTGGEQFF. The CDR3 bases are TGTGCCAGCAGTCCAGGGACAGGCGGGGAGCAGTTCTTC.

V is TRBV20-1 and J is TRBJ1-5; TRBD1 aligns across 8 bases. V lost 3 bases, J lost 3 bases, and 7 bases stayed unmatched. This CDR3 contains 15 residues. Germline loops: CDR1 DFQATT, CDR2 SNEGSKA (reference sequence). CDR3: CSASSAGGNNQPQHF. The CDR3 DNA sequence: TGCAGTGCTAGTTCGGCAGGGGGCAACAATCAGCCCCAGCATTTT.

The V call is TRBV12-3 or TRBV12-4, the J call TRBJ1-1; a weak D match, TRBD1 (6 bases). This CDR3 region has 13 residues. With 7 bases removed from V and 6 bases from J, the gap between germline ends came to 15 bases. The CDR3 DNA reads TGTGCCAGCACCCGTGGGGGGGCGGCTGAAGCTTTCTTT. It specifies CASTRGGAAEAFF.

J is TRBJ2-7 and V is TRBV30, with D possibly being TRBD1 (6 bases). The CDR3 extends over 13 amino acids. Trimming shortened V by 0 bases and J by 6 bases, and 12 bases separated the two germline ends. Germline CDR1 is GTSNPN and CDR2 is SVGIG (reference sequence). CDR3 nucleotides: TGTGCCTGGAGTGTATTGGGGGCCGCCGAGCAGTACTTC. This gives the protein CAWSVLGAAEQYF.

The chain combines TRBV3-1 (or the pseudogene TRBV3-2) with TRBJ2-5; D uncertain. Trimming took 1 base from V and 0 from J, leaving 6 bases between them. In germline, CDR1 is LGHDT, CDR2 YNNKEL (reference sequence). The CDR3 covers 14 residues. CDR3 DNA sequence: TGTGCCAGCAGCCAAGCAGGATACCAAGAGACCCAGTACTTC. Encoded protein: CASSQAGYQETQYF.

The CDR3 loop reads CASSSDRENTEAFF. Written as DNA, the CDR3 is TGTGCCAGCAGCTCGGACAGAGAGAACACTGAAGCTTTCTTT. The genes are TRBV5-4 and TRBJ1-1, with a possible D match to TRBD1 (6 bases). This CDR3 region has 14 residues. Between the trimmed V and J ends, which lost 3 bases and 1 base, there was a span of 10 bases. Germline V lookup: CDR1 SGHNT, CDR2 YYREEE (reference sequence).

V is TRBV6-5 and J is TRBJ1-2, with a weak D call TRBD1 (5 bases). Germline V lookup: CDR1 MNHEY, CDR2 SVGAGI. V shed 6 bases and J shed 8 bases, with 13 bases lying between them. This CDR3 is built from 12 residues. The CDR3: CASRGQPPGYTF. CDR3 DNA sequence: TGTGCCAGCAGGGGGCAACCCCCCGGCTACACCTTC.

The chain joins TRBV2 to TRBJ1-5; D is perhaps TRBD1 (5 bases). Per the germline V gene, CDR1 is SNHLY and CDR2 is FYNNEI. Trimming removed 2 bases at V and 5 bases at J, with 7 bases between. The CDR3 loop spans 13 amino acids. The CDR3 reads CASSERGYQPQHF. CDR3 DNA: TGTGCCAGCAGTGAACGGGGGTATCAGCCCCAGCATTTT. The full variable domain, in which reference TRBV2 and TRBJ1-5 provide the parts outside the CDR3, is EPEVTQTPSHQVTQMGQEVILRCVPISNHLYFYWYRQILGQKVEFLVSFYNNEISEKSEIFDDQFSVERPDGSNFTLKIRSTKLEDSAMYFCASSERGYQPQHFGDGTRLSIL.

This chain links TRBV4-1 with TRBJ2-5, with 7 bases that match TRBD1. Per germline, CDR1 MGHRA and CDR2 YSYEKL. This CDR3 has 13 residues. Unmatched junction bases numbered 5, after V lost 6 bases and J lost 4 bases. In DNA form, the CDR3 reads TGCGCCAGCAGGGGGACAGTAGTAGAGACCCAGTACTTC. Its translation: CASRGTVVETQYF.

V gene TRBV7-9 combines with J gene TRBJ1-4; possible D gene TRBD1, 6 bases. This CDR3 is 16 amino acids long. V was trimmed by 1 base and J by 4 bases, leaving 13 bases between them. Germline CDR1 and CDR2: SEHNR and FQNEAQ (reference sequence). The CDR3 sequence is CASSLGQGNLNEKLFF. CDR3 bases: TGTGCCAGCAGCTTAGGTCAGGGGAACCTTAATGAAAAACTGTTTTTT.